The text below deals with one T cell receptor (beta chain). This clone was detected only once. The antigen it binds to is not known. Base qualities were left out, and no much larger clone turns up one base away. These data are taken from a study of T cell responses to AZD1222 COVID-19 vaccine listed by TCRdb under 2021. About the full investigation: AZD1222 recipients with second doses at about 4 weeks or about 12 weeks were pooled, because spike-specific TCR depth and breadth did not differ between schedules. TCR sequencing covered roughly 230 trial participants: 207 given two doses of AZD1222 and approximately 26 given two doses of MenACWY control vaccine. Trial participants were enrolled into age subgroups of 18-55, 56-69 and 70-plus years, which contained about 160, 30 and 59 TCR-sequenced participants, respectively.

Study-level results and caveats: CD4 TCRs associated with the vaccine covered the entire spike protein, and the dominant responses were in regions 160-218 and 743-854. After two AZD1222 doses, spike-specific TCR breadth and depth were significantly higher than at day 0 and than in MenACWY recipients. Reportedly, close to half of the unique spike-specific TCRs recognized epitopes lying outside the regions that are mutated in the B.1.351 and B.1.1.7 variants. Most participants were white British and females outnumbered males, and the authors suggested that clonal diversity may have been underestimated. Only a handful of AZD1222 recipients were SARS-CoV-2 seropositive at baseline, limiting conclusions about previously exposed vaccinees. In the small 56-69-year group, the increase in depth fell short of significance, most likely because of low power. Because no day 14 peak-response samples were available, repertoires were characterized only after the peak T cell response.

What this sample's time point label stands for: baseline before first vaccination. The vaccinee samples were drawn from two UK trials, COV001 and COV002, one of which was a single-blind randomized controlled phase 2/3 trial testing AZD1222 (ChAdOx1 nCoV-19) in healthy adults. Trial participant PBMC samples were collected at day 0 and day 28 after the second dose for TCRbeta chain sequencing. The CDR3 spans 15 residues, from the cysteine through the phenylalanine. Of the read, only the CDR3 DNA is kept; its 45 bases are in frame from base 1. V trim: 5 bases; J trim: 3 bases; unmatched bases: 4. CDR1 MNHEY and CDR2 SMNVEV were looked up in the germline V gene (reference sequence). The CDR3 regions of human TCRbeta chains were analyzed by immunosequencing. Regarding the original processing steps: TCRs in the repertoires were matched against a reference library of SARS-CoV-2-specific TCRs that had been generated with the MIRA antigen-specificity platform. Breadth was defined as the fraction of unique TCRs that were SARS-CoV-2-associated. Depth was defined as the fraction of total T cells that were SARS-CoV-2-associated. Using the MIRA data, each spike-specific TCR was assigned both to the spike region to which the TCR was reactive and to a CD4 or CD8 class. Log10-transformed breadth and depth values were compared by one-way ANOVA with Sidak's multiple comparisons tests. Here the immuneACCESS table is served through TCRdb, limited to in-frame sequences with V and J called. Missing clones are a known gap in these copies; in checked studies unresolved V genes cover under half, and the rest lacks a known reason. V and J calls and clone size are those listed in that table; D and trimming were worked out from the DNA. The sample profile shows roughly 28,000 clones; about nine tenths of them were found once. The ten top clones hold 1.3% of the sample.

This sequence uses TRBV27 and TRBJ2-1; 10 central bases correspond to TRBD2. This specimen consisted of peripheral blood, obtained on day 0 of AZD1222 vaccination. The clonotype was recovered from an adult in good health. The CDR3 region has the sequence CASSLIAGGYNEQFF. The DNA sequence follows: TGTGCCAGCAGTCTCATAGCGGGAGGCTACAATGAGCAGTTCTTC.